Listed here are 26 T cell receptor beta chains from one sample, sequenced in a study of beta chain features in type 1 diabetes. The authors reverse transcribed all of the isolated RNA, so sequencing captured expressed TCRB transcripts. TCRdb's copy holds only in-frame clones and misses some; the assay was immunoSEQ multiplex PCR. Seen here are 900,000 or so clones, roughly a sixth observed once, and the top ten hold about 0.02%. Material: naive CD4+ T cells from blood. The receptors shown here come from a woman aged 18-30 years in good health.

J is TRBJ2-7 and V is TRBV28, with D tentatively TRBD2 (5 bases). The CDR3 length is 15 residues. V lost 6 bases and J 2 bases, leaving 17 bases between the germline ends. The germline V gene has CDR1 MDHEN and CDR2 SYDVKM. The CDR3 reads CASSFLLRAPYEQYF. In DNA, the CDR3 is TGTGCCAGCAGCTTCCTCCTGCGGGCTCCCTACGAGCAGTACTTC.

This clone was observed a handful of times. J is TRBJ2-5 and V is TRBV29-1, with 9 bases matching TRBD2. Germline assignment: CDR1 SQVTM and CDR2 ANQGSEA. The CDR3 covers 11 residues. Trimming removed 7 bases from V and 10 bases from J; junction bases left unmatched: 7. The CDR3 here is CSGQAGGLQYF. The CDR3 DNA reads as TGCAGCGGGCAAGCGGGAGGCCTCCAGTACTTC. The variable domain in full, with the rest retrieved from reference TRBV29-1 and TRBJ2-5, is SAVISQKPSRDICQRGTSLTIQCQVDSQVTMMFWYRQQPGQSLTLIATANQGSEATYESGFVIDKFPISRPNLTFSTLTVSNMSPEDSSIYLCSGQAGGLQYFGPGTRLLVL.

This clone showed up just a few times. This rearrangement joins TRBV7-9 to TRBJ2-2; D is possibly TRBD2 (5 bases). The CDR3 extends over 15 amino acids. Per the germline V gene, CDR1 is SEHNR and CDR2 is FQNEAQ (reference sequence). Trimming pared 5 bases from V and 9 bases from J, leaving 19 bases between. The CDR3 DNA sequence: TGTGCCAGCAGCCCCCGTCGGAGCTTAGCGAGGGAGCTGTTTTTT. It specifies CASSPRRSLARELFF.

This chain joins TRBV10-3 and TRBJ2-5; D is possibly TRBD2 (7 bases). Per the germline V gene, CDR1 is ENHRY and CDR2 is SYGVKD. The CDR3 is made up of 14 amino acids. V lost 4 bases to trimming and J lost 5 bases, with 14 bases between them. CDR3 DNA: TGTGCCATCAGTGCAACAGGGCGGGGGGAGACCCAGTACTTC. It encodes CAISATGRGETQYF.

About this clone: The germline gene is not matched at one end of the junction; a read error may be the cause. This sequence joins TRBV4-3 and TRBJ2-7; TRBD2 matches 13 bases. CDR1 is LGHNA, CDR2 YSLEER, per germline. CDR3 length: 16 residues. The CDR3 loop is CPSSHWGTSGIDEQYF. In nucleotides, the CDR3 is TGCCCCAGCAGCCATTGGGGGACTAGCGGGATAGACGAGCAGTACTTC.

The chain combines TRBV5-4 with TRBJ2-2; 8 bases are shared with TRBD1. The V and J ends lost 2 bases and 1 base, in that order; junction bases with no gene match: 4. The CDR3 runs 16 residues. Germline values: CDR1 SGHNT, CDR2 YYREEE (reference sequence). This CDR3 reads CASSLTGTGNTGELFF. DNA for the CDR3: TGTGCCAGCAGCTTAACCGGGACAGGGAACACCGGGGAGCTGTTTTTT.

This clone has a handful of counts. This sequence joins TRBV7-2 and TRBJ2-7, with TRBD2 identical over 15 bases. The trim removed 3 bases at V and 9 bases at J, leaving 6 bases unmatched. The CDR3 covers 15 residues. Germline V lookup: CDR1 SGHTA, CDR2 FQGNSA. CDR3 coding DNA: TGTGCCAGCAGCTTCGGACTAGCGGGAGGGCGTGGGCAGTACTTC. Protein sequence: CASSFGLAGGRGQYF.

The chain combines TRBV15 with TRBJ2-5, with D perhaps TRBD2 (5 bases). Trimming cost V 6 bases and J 3 bases, with 23 bases left between them. Germline CDR1 is LNHNV and CDR2 is YYDKDF (reference sequence). The CDR3 covers 17 residues. The CDR3 DNA is TGTGCCACCAGTGAGGGTTTTTCGGGCTCCCGGGAAGAGACCCAGTACTTC. Its protein is CATSEGFSGSREETQYF.

V and J are TRBV28 and TRBJ2-6; a weak D match, TRBD1 (6 bases). The CDR3 sequence is 14 residues long. Per germline, CDR1 MDHEN and CDR2 SYDVKM. Trimming removed 9 bases from V and 4 bases from J, with 13 bases in between. Written as DNA, the CDR3 is TGTGCCAGTAGAACCGGGACAGGGGCCAACGTCCTGACTTTC. This encodes CASRTGTGANVLTF.

This clone was counted between two and nine times. This specimen includes other DNA sequences encoding the same CDR3. This chain connects TRBV29-1 to TRBJ2-1; D unclear. Germline loops: CDR1 SQVTM, CDR2 ANQGSEA. V was pared by 7 bases and J by 5 bases, with 6 bases between. The CDR3 sequence is 10 residues long. CDR3 sequence (DNA): TGCAGCGCCCGGAACAATGAGCAGTTCTTC. Translated: CSARNNEQFF.

There are a few counts of this clone. The rearrangement links TRBV28 to TRBJ2-1; D is uncertain. Germline V gene lookup returns CDR1 MDHEN and CDR2 SYDVKM. The CDR3 sequence is 11 residues long. The ends were cut back, 6 bases at V and 3 bases at J, with 3 bases in the middle. The CDR3: CASRLYNEQFF. CDR3 nucleotides: TGTGCCAGCAGACTCTACAATGAGCAGTTCTTC.

The V call is TRBV5-4, the J call TRBJ2-1; D ambiguous. Looked up from germline, CDR1 is SGHNT and CDR2 is YYREEE (reference sequence). CDR3 size: 15 residues. With 5 bases removed from V and 0 bases from J, the gap between germline ends came to 12 bases. The CDR3 protein is CASRLRSSSYNEQFF. The CDR3 DNA is TGTGCCAGCAGGTTAAGGTCGAGCTCCTACAATGAGCAGTTCTTC.

This clone appeared a few times. The V gene is TRBV19, the J gene TRBJ2-5, with 7 nucleotides matching TRBD1. Germline assignment: CDR1 LNHDA and CDR2 SQIVND (reference sequence). This CDR3 comprises 14 residues. V was clipped by 5 bases and J by 5 bases; unmatched bases: 8. This CDR3 is CASSPTGQMETQYF. CDR3 bases: TGTGCCAGTAGTCCGACAGGGCAGATGGAGACCCAGTACTTC.

In this sample, this clone turned up a few times. V is TRBV5-4 and J is TRBJ2-7; 8 positions agree with TRBD2. V lost 4 bases, J lost 3 bases, and 6 bases stayed unmatched. Germline-derived CDR1 and CDR2 are SGHNT and YYREEE (reference sequence). The CDR3 is made up of 14 amino acids. CDR3 sequence (DNA): TGTGCCAGCAGCAGTGCCGGGACTAGCTACGAGCAGTACTTC. Translated, it gives CASSSAGTSYEQYF.

This clone has more than one count but fewer than ten. The rearrangement uses TRBV7-9 and TRBJ1-1; D not resolved. CDR1 is SEHNR and CDR2 is FQNEAQ in the germline V gene (reference sequence). The CDR3 spans 12 residues. V dropped 2 bases and J dropped 0 bases, with 1 base sitting between them. The CDR3 loop is CASSLLNTEAFF. For the CDR3, the DNA is TGTGCCAGCAGCTTACTGAACACTGAAGCTTTCTTT.

Note on this clone: This specimen includes other DNA sequences encoding the same CDR3. DNA of the CDR3: TGCGCCAGCAGCCAAGGCTTAGCCAGGGGGTCTGGGGCCAACGTCCTGACTTTC. Its translation: CASSQGLARGSGANVLTF. The chain is built from TRBV4-3 and TRBJ2-6, with 7 bases matching TRBD1. CDR1 and CDR2 from the germline V gene are LGHNA and YSLEER. V dropped 1 base and J dropped 1; count of bases not matched to a gene: 7. The CDR3 totals 18 residues.

This clone turned up a few times. V usage is TRBV7-9 and J usage is TRBJ2-1, with a weak D call TRBD1 (6 bases). CDR1 is SEHNR, CDR2 FQNEAQ, per germline (reference sequence). V was clipped by 5 bases and J by 6 bases, with 17 bases between them. This CDR3 region has 15 residues. As DNA, the CDR3 is TGTGCCAGCAGCCCTCGGGCAGGGGACGGCAATGAGCAGTTCTTC. Protein product: CASSPRAGDGNEQFF.

This clone has a handful of counts. This chain uses TRBV28 with TRBJ2-2; unclear D gene. Germline V lookup: CDR1 MDHEN, CDR2 SYDVKM. V was cut by 6 bases and J by 0 bases, with 11 bases left in between. The CDR3 loop spans 15 amino acids. The CDR3 loop reads CASREGSANTGELFF. CDR3 bases: TGTGCCAGCAGGGAAGGTAGTGCGAACACCGGGGAGCTGTTTTTT.

V is TRBV7-2 and J is TRBJ2-4; D is unresolved. Germline V CDR1 and CDR2: SGHTA, FQGNSA. The CDR3 consists of 15 residues. Trimming pared 1 base from V and 0 bases from J, leaving 7 bases between. In nucleotides, the CDR3 is TGTGCCAGCAGCTTAGGAGTCATAGCCAAAAACATTCAGTACTTC. It is translated as CASSLGVIAKNIQYF.

This clone was found a few times. The chain couples TRBV9 to TRBJ2-3; D unresolved. There are 12 residues in the CDR3. Germline CDR1 reads SGDLS; CDR2 reads YYNGEE. Trimming stripped 1 base from V and 4 bases from J, with 4 bases between. DNA for the CDR3: TGTGCCAGCAGCGTAAATTCAGATACGCAGTATTTT. It translates to CASSVNSDTQYF.

There are a few counts of this clone. The rearrangement links TRBV29-1 to TRBJ1-1; 7 bases fit TRBD1. Trimming removed 2 bases from V and 0 bases from J; junction bases left unmatched: 6. This CDR3 spans 15 amino acids. Germline loops: CDR1 SQVTM, CDR2 ANQGSEA. CDR3 in amino acids: CSVEPWGQMNTEAFF. CDR3 bases: TGCAGCGTTGAACCATGGGGACAGATGAACACTGAAGCTTTCTTT.

The rearrangement joins TRBV28 to TRBJ2-7, with 10 bases matching TRBD2. The germline V gene encodes CDR1 MDHEN and CDR2 SYDVKM. The CDR3 length is 14 residues. V shed 5 bases and J 3 bases; nucleotides not matched to a gene: 4. The CDR3 sequence is CASSPGTSVYEQYF. The CDR3 bases are TGTGCCAGCAGTCCCGGGACTAGCGTCTACGAGCAGTACTTC.

V and J are TRBV7-8 and TRBJ2-2, with TRBD1 matching 8 bases. CDR3 length equals 15 residues. The germline CDR1 and CDR2 sequences are SGHVS and FQNEAQ. Losses at the gene ends were 5 bases for V and 2 bases for J; bases not matched to a gene: 4. CDR3 region: CASSRQGINTGELFF. Here the CDR3 DNA reads TGTGCCAGCAGCCGACAGGGGATAAACACCGGGGAGCTGTTTTTT.

The rearrangement joins TRBV7-2 to TRBJ2-1; D is uncertain. From germline, CDR1 is SGHTA and CDR2 FQGNSA. The CDR3 contains 14 residues. Trimming removed 5 bases from V and 4 bases from J, with 12 bases in between. The CDR3 DNA reads TGTGCCAGCAGCGCCCCATCCCTATACAATGAGCAGTTCTTC. Its protein is CASSAPSLYNEQFF. Combining the CDR3 with reference TRBV7-2 and TRBJ2-1 gives the whole variable domain GAGVSQSPSNKVTEKGKDVELRCDPISGHTALYWYRQSLGQGLEFLIYFQGNSAPDKSGLPSDRFSAERTGGSVSTLTIQRTQQEDSAVYLCASSAPSLYNEQFFGPGTRLTVL.

This clone occurred once. The chain employs TRBV11-2 and TRBJ2-3; D is tentatively TRBD1 or TRBD2 (5 bases each). Germline CDR1 and CDR2: SGHAT and FQNNGV. CDR3 length equals 13 residues. The ends were cut back, 3 bases at V and 4 bases at J, with 8 bases in the middle. The CDR3 is CASSFEGPDTQYF. CDR3 coding DNA: TGTGCCAGCAGCTTTGAGGGACCAGATACGCAGTATTTT.

The chain has TRBV19 and TRBJ2-5; maybe TRBD2 (5 bases). CDR1 is LNHDA, CDR2 SQIVND, per germline (reference sequence). The length of the CDR3 is 12 residues. Trimming took 8 bases from V and 2 from J, leaving 9 bases between them. CDR3 coding DNA: TGTGCCAGTCGGGATTTACAAGAGACCCAGTACTTC. It yields the protein CASRDLQETQYF.